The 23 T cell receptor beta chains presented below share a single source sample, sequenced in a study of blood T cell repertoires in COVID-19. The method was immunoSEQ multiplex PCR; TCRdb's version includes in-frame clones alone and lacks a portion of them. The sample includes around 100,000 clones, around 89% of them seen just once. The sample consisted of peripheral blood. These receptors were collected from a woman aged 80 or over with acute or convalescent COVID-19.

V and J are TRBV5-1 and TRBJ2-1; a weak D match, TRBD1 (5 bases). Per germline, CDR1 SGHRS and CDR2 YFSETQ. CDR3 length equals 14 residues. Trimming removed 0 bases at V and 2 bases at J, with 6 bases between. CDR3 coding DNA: TGCGCCAGCAGCTTGGGACAGACCTACAATGAGCAGTTCTTC. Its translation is CASSLGQTYNEQFF.

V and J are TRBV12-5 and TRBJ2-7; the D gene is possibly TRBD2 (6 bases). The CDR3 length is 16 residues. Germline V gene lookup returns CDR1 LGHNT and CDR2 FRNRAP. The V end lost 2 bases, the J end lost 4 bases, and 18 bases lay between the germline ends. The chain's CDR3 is CASGLLFSAGLYEQYF. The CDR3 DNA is TGTGCTAGTGGTTTGCTTTTTTCAGCGGGTCTGTACGAGCAGTACTTC.

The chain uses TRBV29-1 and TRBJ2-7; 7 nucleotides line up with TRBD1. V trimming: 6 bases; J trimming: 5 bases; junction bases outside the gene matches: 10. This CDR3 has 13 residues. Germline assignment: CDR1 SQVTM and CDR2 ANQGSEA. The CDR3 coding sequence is TGCAGCGTGCCCGGGACAGCAATCGACGAGCAGTACTTC. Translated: CSVPGTAIDEQYF.

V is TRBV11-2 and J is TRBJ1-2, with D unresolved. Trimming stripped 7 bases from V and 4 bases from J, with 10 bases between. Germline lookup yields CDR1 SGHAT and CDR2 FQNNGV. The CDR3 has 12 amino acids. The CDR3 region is CASTTPGYGYTF. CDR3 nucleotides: TGTGCCAGCACCACCCCGGGCTATGGCTACACCTTC.

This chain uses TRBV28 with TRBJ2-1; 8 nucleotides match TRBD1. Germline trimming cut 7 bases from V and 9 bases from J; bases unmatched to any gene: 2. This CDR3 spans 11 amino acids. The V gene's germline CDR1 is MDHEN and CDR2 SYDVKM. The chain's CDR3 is CASKDRGEQFF. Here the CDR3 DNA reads TGTGCCAGCAAAGACAGGGGTGAGCAGTTCTTC.

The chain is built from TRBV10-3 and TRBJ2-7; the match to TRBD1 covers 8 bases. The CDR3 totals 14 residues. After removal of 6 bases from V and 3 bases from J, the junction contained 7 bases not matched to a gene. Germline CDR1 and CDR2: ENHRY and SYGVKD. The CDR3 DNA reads TGTGCCATCAGAGGACAGGGCGGAAGCTACGAGCAGTACTTC. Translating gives CAIRGQGGSYEQYF.

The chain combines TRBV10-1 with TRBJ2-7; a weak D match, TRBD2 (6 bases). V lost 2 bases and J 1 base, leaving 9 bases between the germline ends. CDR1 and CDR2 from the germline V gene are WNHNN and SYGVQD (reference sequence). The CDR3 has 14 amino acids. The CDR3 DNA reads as TGCGCCAGCAGTGAGGGTGGGGGGTCCTACGAGCAGTACTTC. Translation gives CASSEGGGSYEQYF.

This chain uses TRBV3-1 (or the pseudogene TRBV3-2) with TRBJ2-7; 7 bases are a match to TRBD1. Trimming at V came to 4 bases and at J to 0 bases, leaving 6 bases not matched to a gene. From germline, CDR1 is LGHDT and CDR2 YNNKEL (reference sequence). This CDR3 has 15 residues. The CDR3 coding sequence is TGTGCCAGCAGCCTGGGGACAGATAGCTCCTACGAGCAGTACTTC. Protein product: CASSLGTDSSYEQYF.

The CDR3 region is CASSLPHGRNEQFF. The CDR3 bases are TGTGCCAGCAGCTTACCCCACGGGAGGAATGAGCAGTTCTTC. The rearrangement uses TRBV7-8 and TRBJ2-1; 7 positions agree with TRBD2. In germline, CDR1 is SGHVS, CDR2 FQNEAQ. CDR3 length: 14 amino acids. V was clipped by 2 bases and J by 7 bases; unmatched bases: 5. Full variable domain (missing parts from reference TRBV7-8 and TRBJ2-1): GAGVSQSPRYKVAKRGQDVALRCDPISGHVSLFWYQQALGQGPEFLTYFQNEAQLDKSGLPSDRFFAERPEGSVSTLKIQRTQQEDSAVYLCASSLPHGRNEQFFGPGTRLTVL.

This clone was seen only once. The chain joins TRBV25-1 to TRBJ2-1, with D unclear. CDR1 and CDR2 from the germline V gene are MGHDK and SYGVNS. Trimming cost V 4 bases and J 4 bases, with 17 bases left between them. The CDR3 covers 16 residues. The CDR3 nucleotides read TGTGCCAGCAGTGGGTTAGGTCCTGCACTATACAATGAGCAGTTCTTC. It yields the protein CASSGLGPALYNEQFF.

The CDR3 region is CASRTGTANTGELFF. Written as DNA, the CDR3 is TGTGCCAGCCGTACCGGGACTGCGAACACCGGGGAGCTGTTTTTT. The chain carries TRBV2 and TRBJ2-2; possible D gene TRBD2, 6 bases. V lost 8 bases and J 0 bases, leaving 13 bases between the germline ends. The CDR3 runs 15 residues. Germline CDR1 is SNHLY and CDR2 is FYNNEI.

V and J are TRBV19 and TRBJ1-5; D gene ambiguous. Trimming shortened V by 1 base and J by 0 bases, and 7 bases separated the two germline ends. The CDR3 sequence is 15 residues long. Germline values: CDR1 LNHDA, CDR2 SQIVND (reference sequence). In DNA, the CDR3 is TGTGCCAGTAGTATAGCCGGTTATAGCAATCAGCCCCAGCATTTT. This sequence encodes CASSIAGYSNQPQHF.

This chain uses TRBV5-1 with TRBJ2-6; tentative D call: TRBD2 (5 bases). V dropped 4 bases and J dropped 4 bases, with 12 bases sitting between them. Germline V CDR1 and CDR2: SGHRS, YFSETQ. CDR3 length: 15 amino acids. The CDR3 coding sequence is TGCGCCAGCAGCCCATCAGCGGCCGGGGCCAACGTCCTGACTTTC. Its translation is CASSPSAAGANVLTF.

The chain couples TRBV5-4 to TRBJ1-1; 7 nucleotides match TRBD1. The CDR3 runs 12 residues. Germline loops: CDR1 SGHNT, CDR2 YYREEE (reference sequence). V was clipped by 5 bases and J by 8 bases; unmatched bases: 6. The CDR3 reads CASSWDSVEAFF. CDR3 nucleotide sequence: TGTGCCAGCAGTTGGGACAGCGTAGAAGCTTTCTTT. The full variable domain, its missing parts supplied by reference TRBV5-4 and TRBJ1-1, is ETGVTQSPTHLIKTRGQQVTLRCSSQSGHNTVSWYQQALGQGPQFIFQYYREEENGRGNFPPRFSGLQFPNYSSELNVNALELDDSALYLCASSWDSVEAFFGQGTRLTVV.

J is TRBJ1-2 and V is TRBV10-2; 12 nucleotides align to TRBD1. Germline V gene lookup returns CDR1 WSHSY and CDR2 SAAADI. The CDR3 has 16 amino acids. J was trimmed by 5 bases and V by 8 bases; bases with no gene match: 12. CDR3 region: CASEPGQGALRYGYTF. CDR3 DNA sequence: TGCGCCAGCGAACCGGGACAGGGGGCTTTACGGTATGGCTACACCTTC.

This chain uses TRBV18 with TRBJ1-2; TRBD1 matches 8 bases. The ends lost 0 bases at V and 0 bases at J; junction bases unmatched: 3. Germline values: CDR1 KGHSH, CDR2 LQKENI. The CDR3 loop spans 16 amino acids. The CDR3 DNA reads TGTGCCAGCTCACCACCCGGACAGGGATCTAACTATGGCTACACCTTC. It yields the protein CASSPPGQGSNYGYTF. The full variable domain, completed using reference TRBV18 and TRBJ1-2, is NAGVMQNPRHLVRRRGQEARLRCSPMKGHSHVYWYRQLPEEGLKFMVYLQKENIIDESGMPKERFSAEFPKEGPSILRIQQVVRGDSAAYFCASSPPGQGSNYGYTFGSGTRLTVV.

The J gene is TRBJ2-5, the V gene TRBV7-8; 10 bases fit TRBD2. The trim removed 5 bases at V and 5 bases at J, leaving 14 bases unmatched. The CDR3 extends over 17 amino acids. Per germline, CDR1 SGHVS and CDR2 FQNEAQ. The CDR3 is CASSPGPGLALWETQYF. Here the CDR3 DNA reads TGTGCCAGCAGCCCAGGCCCGGGACTAGCGCTTTGGGAGACCCAGTACTTC.

The chain's CDR3 is CASSITRQVYDYEQYF. The CDR3 DNA reads TGTGCCAGCAGCATCACGCGACAGGTATACGACTACGAGCAGTACTTC. J is TRBJ2-7 and V is TRBV7-8; tentative D call: TRBD1 (6 bases). The CDR3 is 16 residues long. Germline V gene data show CDR1 as SGHVS and CDR2 as FQNEAQ. The V and J ends lost 5 bases and 3 bases respectively, with 20 bases between them.

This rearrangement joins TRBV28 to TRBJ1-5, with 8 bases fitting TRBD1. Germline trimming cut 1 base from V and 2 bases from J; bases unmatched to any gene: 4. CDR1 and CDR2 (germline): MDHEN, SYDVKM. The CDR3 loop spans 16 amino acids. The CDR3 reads CASSLLTGEGNQPQHF. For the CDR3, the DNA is TGTGCCAGCAGTTTATTGACAGGGGAGGGCAATCAGCCCCAGCATTTT. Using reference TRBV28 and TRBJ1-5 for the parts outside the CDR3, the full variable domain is DVKVTQSSRYLVKRTGEKVFLECVQDMDHENMFWYRQDPGLGLRLIYFSYDVKMKEKGDIPEGYSVSREKKERFSLILESASTNQTSMYLCASSLLTGEGNQPQHFGDGTRLSIL.

DNA for the CDR3: TGTGCCAGTGCGGCGGCTAGCGGGGGTGGTGAGCAGTACTTC. It yields the protein CASAAASGGGEQYF. The V call is TRBV19, the J call TRBJ2-7, with 10 bases lining up with TRBD2. This CDR3 has 14 residues. Germline lookup yields CDR1 LNHDA and CDR2 SQIVND (reference sequence). The V and J ends lost 8 bases and 7 bases, in that order; junction bases with no gene match: 11.

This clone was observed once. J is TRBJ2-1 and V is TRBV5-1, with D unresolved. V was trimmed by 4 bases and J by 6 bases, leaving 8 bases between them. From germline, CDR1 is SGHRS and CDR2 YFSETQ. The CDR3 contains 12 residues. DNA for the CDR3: TGCGCCAGCAGCGATGACATCAATGAGCAGTTCTTC. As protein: CASSDDINEQFF.

Here the CDR3 DNA reads TGTGCCTTAAGGGGGGGAACCGGGGAGCTGTTTTTT. Translation: CALRGGTGELFF. The chain links TRBV28 to TRBJ2-2; D is perhaps TRBD2 (7 bases). Germline V lookup: CDR1 MDHEN, CDR2 SYDVKM. V was shortened by 11 bases and J by 5 bases, with 12 bases between the two germline ends. The CDR3 sequence is 12 residues long. The whole variable domain, remainder taken from reference TRBV28 and TRBJ2-2, is DVKVTQSSRYLVKRTGEKVFLECVQDMDHENMFWYRQDPGLGLRLIYFSYDVKMKEKGDIPEGYSVSREKKERFSLILESASTNQTSMYLCALRGGTGELFFGEGSRLTVL.

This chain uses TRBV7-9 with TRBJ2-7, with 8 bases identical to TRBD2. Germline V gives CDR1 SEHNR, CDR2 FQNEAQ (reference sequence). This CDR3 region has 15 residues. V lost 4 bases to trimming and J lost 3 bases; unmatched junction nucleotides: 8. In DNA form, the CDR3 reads TGTGCCAGCAGCTCTATACTAGCGGACCTCTACGAGCAGTACTTC. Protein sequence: CASSSILADLYEQYF.